Presented here are 29 T cell receptor beta chains from one specimen sequenced in a study of cytomegalovirus exposure and HLA in healthy donors. The PCR employed 60 Vbeta primers together with 13 Jbeta primers. Repertoires were generated with immunoSEQ multiplex PCR, while TCRdb's copy carries only in-frame clones and drops some. The table records about 140,000 clones, roughly 88% of them present only once. The sample consisted of PBMCs. Receptor source: a woman in her forties in good health and CMV-seronegative.

The rearrangement uses TRBV5-5 and TRBJ2-2; a possible D gene is TRBD1 (6 bases). This CDR3 region has 14 residues. From germline, CDR1 is SGHKS and CDR2 YYEKEE (reference sequence). Trimming removed 4 bases at V and 4 bases at J, with 11 bases between. The CDR3 region has the DNA TGTGCCAGCAGCGACGACAGGCCCACCGGGGAGCTGTTTTTT. As protein: CASSDDRPTGELFF. The full variable domain, completed using reference TRBV5-5 and TRBJ2-2, is DAGVTQSPTHLIKTRGQQVTLRCSPISGHKSVSWYQQVLGQGPQFIFQYYEKEERGRGNFPDRFSARQFPNYSSELNVNALLLGDSALYLCASSDDRPTGELFFGEGSRLTVL.

The chain couples TRBV7-9 to TRBJ1-5, with 7 bases lining up with TRBD1. The CDR3 loop spans 16 amino acids. CDR1 and CDR2 (germline): SEHNR, FQNEAQ (reference sequence). The V and J ends lost 0 bases and 6 bases, in that order; junction bases with no gene match: 8. In DNA, the CDR3 is TGTGCCAGCAGCTTAGCGCTTACAGGGGAAGGTCAGCCCCAGCATTTT. It yields the protein CASSLALTGEGQPQHF.

This rearrangement joins TRBV11-3 to TRBJ2-3; D is perhaps TRBD2 (6 bases). Germline V lookup: CDR1 SGHNT, CDR2 YENEEA. The V end was cut by 1 base, the J end by 3 bases, with 17 bases between. The CDR3 is 17 residues long. CDR3 region: CASSLGVGGPLTDTQYF. The CDR3 nucleotides read TGTGCCAGCAGCTTAGGAGTGGGGGGACCATTAACAGATACGCAGTATTTT.

A note on this clone: A junction boundary mismatches the germline segment, possibly from a read error. V gene TRBV5-4 combines with J gene TRBJ2-7, with D perhaps TRBD2 (6 bases). The CDR3 runs 13 residues. Germline-derived CDR1 and CDR2 are SGHNT and YYREEE (reference sequence). The CDR3 protein is CATSRDSYYEQYF. The CDR3 DNA reads as TGTGCCACCAGCCGGGACTCCTATTACGAGCAGTACTTC. Combining the CDR3 with reference TRBV5-4 and TRBJ2-7 gives the whole variable domain ETGVTQSPTHLIKTRGQQVTLRCSSQSGHNTVSWYQQALGQGPQFIFQYYREEENGRGNFPPRFSGLQFPNYSSELNVNALELDDSALYLCATSRDSYYEQYFGPGTRLTVT.

The chain couples TRBV7-9 to TRBJ1-2; 8 positions match TRBD1. The V and J ends lost 1 base and 5 bases, in that order; junction bases with no gene match: 6. The germline V gene has CDR1 SEHNR and CDR2 FQNEAQ (reference sequence). CDR3 length: 15 amino acids. CDR3 protein: CASSLGTQGVYGYTF. DNA for the CDR3: TGTGCCAGCAGCTTAGGGACACAGGGGGTATATGGCTACACCTTC.

This clone was recorded only once. The chain combines TRBV4-1 with TRBJ1-1; D gene uncertain. Trimming removed 4 bases at V and 1 base at J, with 10 bases between. This CDR3 region has 14 residues. Germline-derived CDR1 and CDR2 are MGHRA and YSYEKL. The CDR3 nucleotides read TGCGCCAGCAGCCCCCTCACAAAGAACACTGAAGCTTTCTTT. Translating gives CASSPLTKNTEAFF.

This chain connects TRBV2 to TRBJ2-5, with D unresolved. The CDR3 is made up of 11 amino acids. Germline values: CDR1 SNHLY, CDR2 FYNNEI. V was cut by 6 bases and J by 3 bases, with 5 bases left in between. The CDR3 here is CASRGEETQYF. The CDR3 DNA reads as TGTGCCAGCAGGGGCGAAGAGACCCAGTACTTC.

V usage is TRBV27 and J usage is TRBJ2-5, with 13 positions matching TRBD2. The germline gives CDR1 MNHEY, CDR2 SMNVEV (reference sequence). The V and J ends lost 5 bases and 2 bases, in that order; junction bases with no gene match: 5. This CDR3 has 16 residues. As DNA, the CDR3 is TGTGCCAGCAGTCTAGGGACTAGCGGGGTTCAAGAGACCCAGTACTTC. Protein: CASSLGTSGVQETQYF.

The chain employs TRBV7-2 and TRBJ2-5; TRBD2 might be the D (6 bases). V lost 2 bases and J lost 7, with 20 bases in between. Germline V CDR1 and CDR2: SGHTA, FQGNSA. The CDR3 length is 16 residues. The CDR3 DNA follows: TGTGCCAGCAGCTTACGGGGTGTTAGCGGCTCTGGGACCCAGTACTTC. This encodes CASSLRGVSGSGTQYF.

This clone was detected only once. The chain has TRBV10-1 and TRBJ2-1; D might be TRBD2 (6 bases). The CDR3 extends over 15 amino acids. Deletions cut 6 bases from V and 5 bases from J, with 17 bases between. In germline, CDR1 is WNHNN, CDR2 SYGVQD (reference sequence). The CDR3 sequence: CASSQRLGDDNEQFF. Here the CDR3 DNA reads TGCGCCAGCAGCCAGAGACTAGGTGACGACAATGAGCAGTTCTTC.

This chain joins TRBV5-1 and TRBJ2-7; D is possibly TRBD2 (5 bases). V dropped 3 bases and J dropped 9 bases, with 16 bases sitting between them. The CDR3 has 13 amino acids. CDR1 and CDR2 (germline): SGHRS, YFSETQ. CDR3 nucleotides: TGCGCCAGCAGCTGGTCCGAGGCGGGCGGGCAGTACTTC. Protein product: CASSWSEAGGQYF.

The chain uses TRBV28 and TRBJ2-1; TRBD2 matches 11 bases. The CDR3 totals 15 residues. Trimming took 5 bases from V and 6 from J; bases not matched to a gene: 6. Per germline, CDR1 MDHEN and CDR2 SYDVKM. The CDR3 spells CASSEGTSGFNEQFF. The DNA of the CDR3 is TGTGCCAGCAGTGAAGGGACTAGCGGATTCAATGAGCAGTTCTTC.

The CDR3 nucleotides are TGTGCCAGCGGCAGGGATCAGCCCCAGCATTTT. Protein sequence: CASGRDQPQHF. The rearrangement joins TRBV6-5 to TRBJ1-5; D perhaps matches TRBD1 (5 bases). This CDR3 is built from 11 residues. In germline, CDR1 is MNHEY, CDR2 SVGAGI. Trimming cost V 8 bases and J 5 bases, with 7 bases left between them.

The gene calls are TRBV5-8 and TRBJ2-7; 8 positions agree with TRBD1. This CDR3 spans 15 amino acids. Germline CDR1 reads SGHTS; CDR2 reads YDEGEE. The ends lost 4 bases at V and 0 bases at J; junction bases unmatched: 6. CDR3 nucleotides: TGTGCCAGCAGCCTTAGGACAGGGAGCTCCTACGAGCAGTACTTC. It encodes CASSLRTGSSYEQYF. The full variable domain, completed using reference TRBV5-8 and TRBJ2-7, is EAGVTQSPTHLIKTRGQQATLRCSPISGHTSVYWYQQALGLGLQFLLWYDEGEERNRGNFPPRFSGRQFPNYSSELNVNALELEDSALYLCASSLRTGSSYEQYFGPGTRLTVT.

J is TRBJ2-1 and V is TRBV7-9, with D possibly matching TRBD2 (6 bases). Trimming removed 4 bases from V and 5 bases from J, with 18 bases in between. Germline values: CDR1 SEHNR, CDR2 FQNEAQ (reference sequence). The CDR3 covers 16 residues. CDR3 amino acids: CASSSPWGVYDNEQFF. The CDR3 coding sequence is TGTGCCAGCAGCTCACCTTGGGGGGTCTACGACAATGAGCAGTTCTTC.

The J gene is TRBJ2-5, the V gene TRBV28, with TRBD1 matching over 9 bases. The V segment lost 5 bases and the J segment 2 bases; nucleotides outside the gene matches: 9. The CDR3 contains 16 residues. Germline CDR1 MDHEN, CDR2 SYDVKM. The CDR3 nucleotides are TGTGCCAGCAGTGTCCCTCGACAGGGGGGGCAAGAGACCCAGTACTTC. It specifies CASSVPRQGGQETQYF.

The chain's CDR3 is CASSPGTGTDNSPLHF. The CDR3 DNA is TGTGCCAGCTCACCAGGAACCGGGACTGATAATTCACCCCTCCACTTT. The J gene is TRBJ1-6, the V gene TRBV18, with D tentatively TRBD1 (5 bases). The CDR3 spans 16 residues. CDR1 is KGHSH and CDR2 is LQKENI in the germline V gene. Trimming took off 2 bases at V and 5 bases at J, with 13 bases between the two ends.

V gene TRBV5-1 combines with J gene TRBJ2-1, with D possibly matching TRBD1 (5 bases). The CDR3 runs 14 residues. Germline V gene lookup returns CDR1 SGHRS and CDR2 YFSETQ. Trimming took off 2 bases at V and 5 bases at J, with 11 bases between the two ends. The CDR3 sequence: CASSFQGLNNEQFF. The CDR3 DNA is TGCGCCAGCAGCTTCCAGGGTTTGAACAATGAGCAGTTCTTC.

The rearrangement links TRBV6-5 to TRBJ1-1, with D tentatively TRBD1 (6 bases). The length of the CDR3 is 15 residues. V lost 0 bases, J lost 2 bases, and 10 bases lay in between. The germline CDR1 and CDR2 sequences are MNHEY and SVGAGI. The CDR3 loop reads CASSYSGGRNTEAFF. The CDR3, as DNA: TGTGCCAGCAGTTACTCGGGGGGGCGAAACACTGAAGCTTTCTTT.

This clone has just one count. An end of the junction does not agree with germline; a read error may underlie this. V and J are TRBV7-9 and TRBJ1-1, with D unclear. CDR3 size: 16 residues. Germline V gene sequence: CDR1 SEHNR, CDR2 FQNEAQ (reference sequence). The CDR3 is CSSSLPGGQMNTEAFF. DNA for the CDR3: TGTTCCAGCAGCTTACCGGGCGGGCAGATGAACACTGAAGCTTTCTTT.

The gene calls are TRBV25-1 and TRBJ1-1, with 7 bases matching TRBD1. V gave up 6 bases and J gave up 4 bases; unmatched junction bases: 5. The CDR3 runs 13 residues. Per the germline V gene, CDR1 is MGHDK and CDR2 is SYGVNS. CDR3 residues: CASRRGQLTEAFF. Here the CDR3 DNA reads TGTGCCAGCAGGCGGGGACAGCTCACTGAAGCTTTCTTT.

V gene TRBV5-1 combines with J gene TRBJ2-2; TRBD2 matches 12 bases. The CDR3 covers 15 residues. Germline V lookup: CDR1 SGHRS, CDR2 YFSETQ. V was pared by 3 bases and J by 4 bases, with 1 base of the junction left unmatched. This CDR3 is CASSSLAGGTGELFF. CDR3 bases: TGCGCCAGCAGCTCACTAGCGGGAGGCACCGGGGAGCTGTTTTTT.

The V gene is TRBV5-1, the J gene TRBJ2-1; TRBD2 matches at 10 bases. With V trimmed by 7 bases and J by 0 bases, 1 base remained unmatched. The CDR3 consists of 14 residues. Germline values: CDR1 SGHRS, CDR2 YFSETQ. The CDR3 DNA reads TGCGCCAGCGTAGCGGGAGGCTCCTACAATGAGCAGTTCTTC. Amino acids: CASVAGGSYNEQFF.

The chain joins TRBV27 to TRBJ2-7; a weak D match, TRBD2 (6 bases). The V end was cut by 2 bases, the J end by 3 bases, with 8 bases between. The CDR3 extends over 13 amino acids. CDR1 and CDR2 (germline): MNHEY, SMNVEV (reference sequence). The CDR3 region is CASSLRRDYEQYF. The CDR3 coding sequence is TGTGCCAGCAGTTTAAGGAGGGACTACGAGCAGTACTTC.

The chain combines TRBV27 with TRBJ2-7, with TRBD2 matching over 11 bases. Per germline, CDR1 MNHEY and CDR2 SMNVEV (reference sequence). The V and J ends lost 6 bases and 0 bases, in that order; junction bases with no gene match: 10. CDR3 size: 17 residues. The DNA for the CDR3 is TGTGCCAGCAGAGAGGTGGGACTAGCGGCCCCCTCCTACGAGCAGTACTTC. Its translation is CASREVGLAAPSYEQYF.

A note on this clone: Other DNA sequences in this specimen translate into the identical CDR3. This chain's CDR3 is CASSSSGTGGHEQYF. DNA for the CDR3: TGTGCCAGCAGTTCCTCCGGGACAGGGGGACACGAGCAGTACTTC. The J gene is TRBJ2-7, the V gene TRBV28, with 11 nucleotides matching TRBD1. In germline, CDR1 is MDHEN, CDR2 SYDVKM. The CDR3 has 15 residues. The V segment lost 4 bases and the J segment 5 bases; nucleotides outside the gene matches: 7.

The chain combines TRBV4-1 with TRBJ2-2, with 13 bases matching TRBD2. Germline loops: CDR1 MGHRA, CDR2 YSYEKL. The J segment lost 5 bases and the V segment lost 1 base, leaving 1 base of the junction unmatched. There are 16 residues in the CDR3. Here the CDR3 reads CASSQGGLAGTGELFF. The DNA for the CDR3 is TGCGCCAGCAGCCAAGGGGGACTAGCGGGGACCGGGGAGCTGTTTTTT.

The chain carries TRBV10-3 and TRBJ1-1; possibly TRBD1 for D (6 bases). Germline CDR1 and CDR2: ENHRY and SYGVKD. V lost 3 bases and J 7 bases, leaving 15 bases between the germline ends. This CDR3 spans 14 amino acids. The CDR3, as DNA: TGTGCCATCAGTGAATCTTGGGACATCCTTGAAGCTTTCTTT. Translated: CAISESWDILEAFF.

The gene calls are TRBV6-6 and TRBJ2-3; TRBD2 aligns across 7 bases. Germline V CDR1 and CDR2: MNHNY, SVGAGI (reference sequence). J lost 2 bases, V lost 7 bases, and 6 bases had no gene match. The CDR3 spans 14 residues. CDR3 sequence: CASNFGRDTDTQYF. In DNA, the CDR3 is TGTGCCAGCAACTTTGGGAGGGACACAGATACGCAGTATTTT.